This is a list of T cell receptor beta chains from one sample in a study of shared clonotypes between healthy human individuals. Measured with immunoSEQ multiplex PCR; TCRdb has only the in-frame clones, and not every one. The data hold about 520,000 clones, with around four fifths observed a single time. Sample: PBMCs. These TCRs come from a woman aged 40 to 50 in good health. Some clones in this sample may be carry-over from other donors' samples. Both conserved end residues are trimmed from each CDR3.

TRBJ1-3 TRBV5-8 ASSLGGNTIY
TRBJ2-7 TRBV6-6 ASSPQGNIYEQY
TRBJ1-3 TRBV5-4 ASSLDTSGNTIY
TRBJ2-5 TRBV11-2 ASSSQKETQY
TRBJ2-5 TRBV7-5 ARRMNRGQPQETQY
TRBJ2-5 TRBV7-9 ASSLAETQY
TRBJ2-2 TRBV5-4 ASSLDPGVDTGELF
TRBJ1-3 TRBV30 AWSVDSNTIY
TRBJ2-1 TRBV5-6 ASNRPLTGSYNDNEQF
TRBJ2-5 TRBV15 ATSRGIGDQETQY
TRBJ2-7 TRBV2 ASSEIRLAGAAEQY
TRBJ1-3 TRBV30 AWSEGQGVGNTIY
TRBJ2-7 TRBV15 ATSRTLAGEYEQY
TRBJ2-7 TRBV6-5 ASSQGDREQY
TRBJ2-4 TRBV5-1 ASSYRDRADIQY
TRBJ2-1 TRBV7-2 ASSLGGGTAYNEQF
TRBJ2-1 TRBV5-1 ASSLDPGGPGNEQF
TRBJ1-2 TRBV27 ASTRSGGYGYT
TRBJ1-2 TRBV28 ASSLTLDSHPNYGYT
TRBJ2-7 TRBV6-1 ASSVLAGDYEQY
TRBJ2-3 TRBV5-1 ASSLAGTDTQY
TRBJ2-7 TRBV7-2 ASSLSRGGYEQY
TRBJ2-5 TRBV5-5 ASSPPGLQETQY
TRBJ1-5 TRBV18 ASSPPGFASAGKGNQPQH
TRBJ2-1 TRBV7-8 ASSLAGLAGPNEQF
TRBJ1-2 TRBV11-2 ASSPGSLLRGYT
TRBJ2-7 TRBV18 ASSPAGGSYEQY
TRBJ2-1 TRBV5-4 ASSDPTGGGRNEQF
TRBJ1-6 TRBV6-1 ASSGLDGPSSYNSPLH
TRBJ2-1 TRBV7-2 ASSPGLAKNEQF
TRBJ2-7 TRBV28 ASSLISSGSPYEQY
TRBJ2-7 TRBV27 ASSLQGPLTYEQY
TRBJ2-3 TRBV5-8 ASSFVAGRGTDTQY
TRBJ2-1 TRBV7-2 ASSSSGTTYNEQF
TRBJ2-2 TRBV29-1 SVEGGRGRDTGELF
TRBJ1-2 TRBV2 ASSSGQATGYT
TRBJ2-7 TRBV6-6 ASSYCSSYEQY
TRBJ2-2 TRBV5-3 ASDRREIGQGNTGELF
TRBJ2-7 TRBV6-9 ASSYDRAVYEQY
TRBJ2-1 TRBV7-9 ASSIPGQGSYNEQF
TRBJ2-4 TRBV5-4 ASSLDGAGGYKNIQY
TRBJ1-1 TRBV15 ATSRDLRGLAF